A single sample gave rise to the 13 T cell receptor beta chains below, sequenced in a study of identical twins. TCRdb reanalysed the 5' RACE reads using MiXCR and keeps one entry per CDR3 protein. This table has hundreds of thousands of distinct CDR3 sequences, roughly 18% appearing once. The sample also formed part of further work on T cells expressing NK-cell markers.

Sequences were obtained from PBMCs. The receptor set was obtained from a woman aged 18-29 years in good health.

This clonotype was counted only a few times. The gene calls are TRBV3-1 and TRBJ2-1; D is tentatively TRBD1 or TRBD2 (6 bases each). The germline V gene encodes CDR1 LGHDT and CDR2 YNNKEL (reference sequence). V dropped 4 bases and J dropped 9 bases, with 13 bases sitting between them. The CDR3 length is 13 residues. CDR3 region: CASSPIGGGEQFF. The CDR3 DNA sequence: TGTGCCAGCAGCCCTATCGGGGGCGGTGAGCAGTTCTTC.

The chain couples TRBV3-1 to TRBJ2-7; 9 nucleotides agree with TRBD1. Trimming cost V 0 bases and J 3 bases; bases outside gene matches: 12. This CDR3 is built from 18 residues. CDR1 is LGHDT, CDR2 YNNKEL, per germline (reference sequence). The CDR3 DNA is TGTGCCAGCAGCCAAGATGCGGGACAGGGTCGGTACAGCTACGAGCAGTACTTC. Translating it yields CASSQDAGQGRYSYEQYF.

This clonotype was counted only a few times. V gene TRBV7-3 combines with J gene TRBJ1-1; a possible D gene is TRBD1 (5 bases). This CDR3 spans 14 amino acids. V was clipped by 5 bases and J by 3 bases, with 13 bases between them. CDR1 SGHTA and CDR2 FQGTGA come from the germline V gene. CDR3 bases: TGTGCCAGCAGCCGCACAGGCGGGGACACTGAAGCTTTCTTT. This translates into CASSRTGGDTEAFF.

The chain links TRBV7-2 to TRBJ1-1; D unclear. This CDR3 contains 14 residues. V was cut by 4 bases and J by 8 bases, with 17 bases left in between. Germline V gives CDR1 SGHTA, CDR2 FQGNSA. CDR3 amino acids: CASSSRLDALEAFF. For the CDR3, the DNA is TGTGCCAGCAGCTCCCGACTGGATGCGTTAGAAGCTTTCTTT.

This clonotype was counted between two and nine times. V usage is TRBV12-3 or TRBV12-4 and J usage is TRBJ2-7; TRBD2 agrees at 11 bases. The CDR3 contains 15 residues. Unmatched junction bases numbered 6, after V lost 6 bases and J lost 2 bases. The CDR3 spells CASSDLSGRAYEQYF. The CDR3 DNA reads TGTGCCAGCAGCGACCTTAGCGGGAGGGCCTACGAGCAGTACTTC.

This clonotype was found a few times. The CDR3 protein is CASSLLADPSTDTQYF. In DNA, the CDR3 is TGTGCCAGCAGCTTATTAGCGGATCCTAGCACAGATACGCAGTATTTT. The chain couples TRBV7-9 to TRBJ2-3, with TRBD2 as a possible D gene (6 bases). The CDR3 is 16 residues long. The germline V gene has CDR1 SEHNR and CDR2 FQNEAQ (reference sequence). V was cut by 2 bases and J by 0 bases, with 12 bases left in between.

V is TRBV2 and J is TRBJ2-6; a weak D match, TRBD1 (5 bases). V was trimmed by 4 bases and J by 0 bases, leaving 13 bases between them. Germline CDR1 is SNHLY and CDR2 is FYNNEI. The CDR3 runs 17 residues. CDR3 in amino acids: CASSAQGASSGANVLTF. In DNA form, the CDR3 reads TGTGCCAGCAGTGCGCAGGGCGCTAGCTCTGGGGCCAACGTCCTGACTTTC.

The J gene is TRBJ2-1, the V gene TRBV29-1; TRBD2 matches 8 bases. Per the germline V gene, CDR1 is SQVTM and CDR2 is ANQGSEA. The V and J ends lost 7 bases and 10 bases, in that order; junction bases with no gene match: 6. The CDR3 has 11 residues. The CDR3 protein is CSARTSHEQFF. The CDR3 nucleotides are TGCAGCGCCCGGACTAGCCACGAGCAGTTCTTC.

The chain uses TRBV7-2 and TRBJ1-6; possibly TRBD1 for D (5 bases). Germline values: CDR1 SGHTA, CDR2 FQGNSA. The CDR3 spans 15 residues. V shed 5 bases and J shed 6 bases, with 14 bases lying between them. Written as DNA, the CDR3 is TGTGCCAGCAGCCCGACAGCGAACAGTAATTCACCCCTCCACTTT. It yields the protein CASSPTANSNSPLHF.

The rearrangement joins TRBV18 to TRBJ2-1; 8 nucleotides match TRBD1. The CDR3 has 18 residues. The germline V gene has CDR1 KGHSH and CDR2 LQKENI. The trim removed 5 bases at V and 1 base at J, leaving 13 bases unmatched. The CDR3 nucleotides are TGTGCCAGCTCAAGACCAGTGACAGGGGTAGGATCCTACAATGAGCAGTTCTTC. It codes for CASSRPVTGVGSYNEQFF.

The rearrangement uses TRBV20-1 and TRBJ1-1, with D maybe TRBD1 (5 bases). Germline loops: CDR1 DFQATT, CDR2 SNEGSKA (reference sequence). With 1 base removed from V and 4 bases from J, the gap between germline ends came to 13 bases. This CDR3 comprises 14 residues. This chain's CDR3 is CSARVIQGGTEAFF. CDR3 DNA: TGCAGTGCTAGAGTCATCCAGGGCGGCACTGAAGCTTTCTTT.

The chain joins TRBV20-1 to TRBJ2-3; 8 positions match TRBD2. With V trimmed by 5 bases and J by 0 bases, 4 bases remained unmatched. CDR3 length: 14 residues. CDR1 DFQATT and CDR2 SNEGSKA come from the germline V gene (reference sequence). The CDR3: CSARPSGSTDTQYF. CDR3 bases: TGCAGTGCTCGGCCTAGCGGGAGCACAGATACGCAGTATTTT.

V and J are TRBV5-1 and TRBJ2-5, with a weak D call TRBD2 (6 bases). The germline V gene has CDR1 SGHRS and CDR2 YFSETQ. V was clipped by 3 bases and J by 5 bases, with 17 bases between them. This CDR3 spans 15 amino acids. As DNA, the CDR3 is TGCGCCAGCAGCTCCTCTCTAGCGTCTGGGGAGACCCAGTACTTC. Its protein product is CASSSSLASGETQYF. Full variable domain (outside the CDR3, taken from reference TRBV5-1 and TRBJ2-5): KAGVTQTPRYLIKTRGQQVTLSCSPISGHRSVSWYQQTPGQGLQFLFEYFSETQRNKGNFPGRFSGRQFSNSRSEMNVSTLELGDSALYLCASSSSLASGETQYFGPGTRLLVL.